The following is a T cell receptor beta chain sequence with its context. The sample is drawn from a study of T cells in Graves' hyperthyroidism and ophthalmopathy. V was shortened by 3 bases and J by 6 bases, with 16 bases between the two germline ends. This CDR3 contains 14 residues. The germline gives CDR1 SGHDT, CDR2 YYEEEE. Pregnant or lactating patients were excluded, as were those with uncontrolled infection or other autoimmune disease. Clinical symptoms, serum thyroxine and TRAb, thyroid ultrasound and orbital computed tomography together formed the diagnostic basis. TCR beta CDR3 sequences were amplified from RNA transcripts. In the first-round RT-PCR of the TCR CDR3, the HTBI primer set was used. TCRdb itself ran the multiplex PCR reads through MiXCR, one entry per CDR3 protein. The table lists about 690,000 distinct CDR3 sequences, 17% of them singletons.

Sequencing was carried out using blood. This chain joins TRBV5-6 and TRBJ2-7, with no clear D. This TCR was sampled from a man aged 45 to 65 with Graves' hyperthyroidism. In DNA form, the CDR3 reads TGTGCCAGCAGCTCCGGGTCTCCAGGTAGCGAGCAGTACTTC. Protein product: CASSSGSPGSEQYF.